This T cell receptor beta chain was found in a study of blood T cell repertoires in COVID-19. About the study: The analysed material was cDNA or gDNA that came from T cells, B-cell-depleted T cells, or PBMCs.

CDR3 length equals 13 residues. Germline V lookup: CDR1 MNHEY, CDR2 SVGAGI. Trimming pared 2 bases from V and 7 bases from J, leaving 6 bases between. Recruits, aged about 18 to 100 years, lived in some 25 US areas. Assay used: immunoSEQ multiplex PCR; TCRdb lists only in-frame clones, some missing. The sample holds roughly 220,000 clones; about four fifths are singletons and the top ten take 6.8%. This sequence joins TRBV6-5 and TRBJ1-6; the D gene is possibly TRBD1 (6 bases). The TCR originated in a middle-aged woman who had recovered from COVID-19. Input material: PBMCs or T cells enriched from blood (not recorded which). CDR3 coding DNA: TGTGCCAGCAGTTACAGGGGGAATTCACCCCTCCACTTT. Translated: CASSYRGNSPLHF.